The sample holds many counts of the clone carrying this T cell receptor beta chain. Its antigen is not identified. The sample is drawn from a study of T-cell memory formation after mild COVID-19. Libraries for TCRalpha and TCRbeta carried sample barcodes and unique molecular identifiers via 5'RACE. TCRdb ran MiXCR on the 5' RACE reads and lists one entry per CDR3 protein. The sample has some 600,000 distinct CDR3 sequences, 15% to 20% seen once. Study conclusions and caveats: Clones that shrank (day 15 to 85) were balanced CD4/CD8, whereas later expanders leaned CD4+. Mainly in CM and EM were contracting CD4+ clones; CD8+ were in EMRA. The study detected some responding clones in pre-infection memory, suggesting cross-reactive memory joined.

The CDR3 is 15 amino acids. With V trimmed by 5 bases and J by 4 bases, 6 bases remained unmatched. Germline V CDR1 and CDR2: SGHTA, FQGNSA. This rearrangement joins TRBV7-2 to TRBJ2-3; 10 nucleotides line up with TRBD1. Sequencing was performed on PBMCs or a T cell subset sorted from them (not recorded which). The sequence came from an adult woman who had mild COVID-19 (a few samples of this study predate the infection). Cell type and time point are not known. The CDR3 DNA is TGTGCCAGCAGCCCAGGACAGGGGGTGGCAGATACGCAGTATTTT. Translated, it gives CASSPGQGVADTQYF.